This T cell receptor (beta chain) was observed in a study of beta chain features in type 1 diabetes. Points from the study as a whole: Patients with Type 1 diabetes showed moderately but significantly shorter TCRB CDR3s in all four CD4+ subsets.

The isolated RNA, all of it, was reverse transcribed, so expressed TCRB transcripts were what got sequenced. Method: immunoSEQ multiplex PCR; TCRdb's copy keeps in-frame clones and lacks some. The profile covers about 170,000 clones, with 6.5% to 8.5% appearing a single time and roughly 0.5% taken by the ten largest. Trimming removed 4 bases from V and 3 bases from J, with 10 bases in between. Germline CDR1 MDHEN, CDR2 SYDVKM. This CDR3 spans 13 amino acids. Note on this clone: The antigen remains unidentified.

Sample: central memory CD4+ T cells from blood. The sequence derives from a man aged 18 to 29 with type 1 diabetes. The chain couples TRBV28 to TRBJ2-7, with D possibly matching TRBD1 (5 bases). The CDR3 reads CASSWGRVYEQYF. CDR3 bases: TGTGCCAGCAGTTGGGGCAGGGTCTACGAGCAGTACTTC.